This TCR beta chain was recorded in a study of cytomegalovirus exposure and HLA in healthy donors. Study observations and caveats: CMV antigen specificity was confirmed in vitro for a few CMV-associated chains.

V lost 0 bases and J 3 bases, leaving 9 bases between the germline ends. The CDR3 contains 15 residues. The germline V gene has CDR1 SGDLS and CDR2 YYNGEE. Amplification used 60 Vbeta primers and 13 Jbeta primers. Sequenced by immunoSEQ multiplex PCR; TCRdb stores in-frame clones only, minus some. The table shows some 200,000 clones, with around 86% occurring only once. In the case of this clone: Its cognate antigen is unknown.

Sample: PBMCs. The chain recombines TRBV9 with TRBJ2-2; D is perhaps TRBD1 (6 bases). The receptor was isolated from a woman between 35 and 50 years old in good health and CMV-seronegative. The CDR3 here is CASSVGSGDTGELFF. The CDR3 DNA is TGTGCCAGCAGCGTAGGCTCAGGGGACACCGGGGAGCTGTTTTTT.